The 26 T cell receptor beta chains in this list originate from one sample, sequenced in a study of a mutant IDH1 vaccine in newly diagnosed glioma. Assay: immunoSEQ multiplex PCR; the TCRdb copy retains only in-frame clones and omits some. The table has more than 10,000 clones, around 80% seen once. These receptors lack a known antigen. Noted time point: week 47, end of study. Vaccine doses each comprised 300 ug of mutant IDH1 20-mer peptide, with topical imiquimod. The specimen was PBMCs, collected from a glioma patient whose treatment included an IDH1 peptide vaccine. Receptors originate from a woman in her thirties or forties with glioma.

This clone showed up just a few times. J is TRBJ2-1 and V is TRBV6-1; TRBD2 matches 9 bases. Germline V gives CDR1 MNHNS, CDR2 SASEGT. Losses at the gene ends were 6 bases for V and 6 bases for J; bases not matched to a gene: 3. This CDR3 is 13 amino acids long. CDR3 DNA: TGTGCCAGCAGGACTAGCGGCCTCAATGAGCAGTTCTTC. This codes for CASRTSGLNEQFF.

CDR3 amino acids: CASSTGGPIGNGANEQFF. CDR3 DNA sequence: TGCGCCAGCAGCACGGGAGGGCCAATCGGCAATGGGGCCAATGAGCAGTTCTTC. The chain is built from TRBV5-1 and TRBJ2-1, with 8 bases aligning to TRBD2. V lost 4 bases and J lost 6; bases outside the gene matches: 18. The germline V gene has CDR1 SGHRS and CDR2 YFSETQ. This CDR3 has 18 amino acids.

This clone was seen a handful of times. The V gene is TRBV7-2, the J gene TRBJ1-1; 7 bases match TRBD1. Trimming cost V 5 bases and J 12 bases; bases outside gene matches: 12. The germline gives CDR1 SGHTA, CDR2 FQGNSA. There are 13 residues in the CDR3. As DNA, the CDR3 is TGTGCCAGCAGCATCACAGGGGCCCCTTGGACTTTCTTT. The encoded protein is CASSITGAPWTFF.

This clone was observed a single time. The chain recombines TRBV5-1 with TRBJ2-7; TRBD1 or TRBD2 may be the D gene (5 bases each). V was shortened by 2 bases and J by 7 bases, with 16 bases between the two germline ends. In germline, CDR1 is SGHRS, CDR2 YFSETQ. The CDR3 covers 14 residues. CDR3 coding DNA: TGCGCCAGCAGCTTAGGGCAGGGAGTAGGGGAGCAGTACTTC. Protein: CASSLGQGVGEQYF.

Here the CDR3 reads CASSQWDRQYF. CDR3 coding DNA: TGCGCCAGCAGTCAATGGGACAGGCAGTATTTT. V and J are TRBV23-1 and TRBJ2-3, with 7 bases fitting TRBD1. TRBV23-1 qualifies as an ORF whose function is uncertain. V dropped 1 base and J dropped 11; count of bases not matched to a gene: 0. CDR3 length: 11 amino acids.

CDR3: CASSQQGARASYEQYF. In DNA form, the CDR3 reads TGTGCCAGTAGTCAACAGGGCGCGCGGGCCTCCTACGAGCAGTACTTC. This chain uses TRBV19 with TRBJ2-7, with a possible D match to TRBD1 (6 bases). The length of the CDR3 is 16 residues. Between the trimmed V and J ends, which lost 5 bases and 0 bases, there was a span of 17 bases. Germline V lookup: CDR1 LNHDA, CDR2 SQIVND (reference sequence).

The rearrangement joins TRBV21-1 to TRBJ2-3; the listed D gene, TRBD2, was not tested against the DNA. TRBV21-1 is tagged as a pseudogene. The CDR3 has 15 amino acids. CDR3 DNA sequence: TGTGCCAGCAGCCTCCCAGGCGGGAGGTCAGATACGCAGTATTTT. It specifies CASSLPGGRSDTQYF.

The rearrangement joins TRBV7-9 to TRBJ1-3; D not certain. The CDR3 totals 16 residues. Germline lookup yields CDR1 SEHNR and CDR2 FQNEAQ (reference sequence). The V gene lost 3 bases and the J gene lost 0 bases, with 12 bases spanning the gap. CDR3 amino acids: CASSFLRKISGNTIYF. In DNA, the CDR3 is TGTGCCAGCAGCTTCTTACGGAAAATCTCTGGAAACACCATATATTTT.

As DNA, the CDR3 is TGTGCCAGCAGCCCTCAGGGAGAAAAACTGTTTTTT. Protein product: CASSPQGEKLFF. The V call is TRBV9, the J call TRBJ1-4; weak D call: TRBD1 (5 bases). The V and J ends lost 4 bases and 8 bases respectively, with 9 bases between them. This CDR3 has 12 residues. Per the germline V gene, CDR1 is SGDLS and CDR2 is YYNGEE.

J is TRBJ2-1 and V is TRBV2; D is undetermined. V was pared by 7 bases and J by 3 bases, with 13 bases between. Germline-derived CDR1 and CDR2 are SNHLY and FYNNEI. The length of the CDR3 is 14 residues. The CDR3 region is CASKQWQDYNEQFF. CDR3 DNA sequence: TGTGCCAGCAAACAGTGGCAGGACTACAATGAGCAGTTCTTC.

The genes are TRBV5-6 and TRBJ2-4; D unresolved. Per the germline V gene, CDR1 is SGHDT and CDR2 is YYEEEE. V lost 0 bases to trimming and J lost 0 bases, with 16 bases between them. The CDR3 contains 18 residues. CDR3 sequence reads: CASSLGRLSERAKNIQYF. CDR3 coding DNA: TGTGCCAGCAGCTTGGGTCGGCTCTCGGAAAGAGCCAAAAACATTCAGTACTTC.

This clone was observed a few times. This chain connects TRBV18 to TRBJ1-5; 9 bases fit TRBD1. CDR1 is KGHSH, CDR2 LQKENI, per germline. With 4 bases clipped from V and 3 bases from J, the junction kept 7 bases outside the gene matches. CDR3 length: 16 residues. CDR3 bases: TGTGCCAGCTCACTGGACAGGGGCCTTAACAATCAGCCCCAGCATTTT. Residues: CASSLDRGLNNQPQHF. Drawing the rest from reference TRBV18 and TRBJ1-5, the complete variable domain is NAGVMQNPRHLVRRRGQEARLRCSPMKGHSHVYWYRQLPEEGLKFMVYLQKENIIDESGMPKERFSAEFPKEGPSILRIQQVVRGDSAAYFCASSLDRGLNNQPQHFGDGTRLSIL.

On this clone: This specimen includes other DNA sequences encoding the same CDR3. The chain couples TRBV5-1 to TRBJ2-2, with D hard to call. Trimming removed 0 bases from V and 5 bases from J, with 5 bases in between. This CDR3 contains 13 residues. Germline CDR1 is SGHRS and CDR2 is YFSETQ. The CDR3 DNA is TGCGCCAGCAGCTTGGCTGGAACCGGGGAGCTGTTTTTT. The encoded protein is CASSLAGTGELFF.

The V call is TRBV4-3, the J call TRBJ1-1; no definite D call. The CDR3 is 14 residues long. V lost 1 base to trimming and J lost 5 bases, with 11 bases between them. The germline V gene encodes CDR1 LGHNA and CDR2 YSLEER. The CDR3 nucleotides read TGCGCCAGCAGCCAAGTAAATAATAGGACTGAAGCTTTCTTT. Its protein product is CASSQVNNRTEAFF.

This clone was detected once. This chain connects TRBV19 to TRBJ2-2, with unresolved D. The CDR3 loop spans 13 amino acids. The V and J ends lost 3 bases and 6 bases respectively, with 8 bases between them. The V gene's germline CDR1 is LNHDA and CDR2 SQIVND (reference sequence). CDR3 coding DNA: TGTGCCAGTAGTATGGGGATGCCCGGGGAGCTGTTTTTT. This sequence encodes CASSMGMPGELFF.

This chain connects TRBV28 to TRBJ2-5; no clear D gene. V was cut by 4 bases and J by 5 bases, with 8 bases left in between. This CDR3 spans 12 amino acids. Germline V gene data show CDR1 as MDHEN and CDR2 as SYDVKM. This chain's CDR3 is CASSSQGETQYF. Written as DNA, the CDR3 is TGTGCCAGCAGTTCCCAAGGGGAGACCCAGTACTTC.

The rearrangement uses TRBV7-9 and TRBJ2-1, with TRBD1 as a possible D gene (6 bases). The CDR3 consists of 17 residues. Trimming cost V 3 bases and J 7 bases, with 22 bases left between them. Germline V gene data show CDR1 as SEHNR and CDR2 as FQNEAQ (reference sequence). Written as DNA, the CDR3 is TGTGCCAGCAGCTTTCCCCGGACAGTGTTAATCTCTAATGAGCAGTTCTTC. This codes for CASSFPRTVLISNEQFF.

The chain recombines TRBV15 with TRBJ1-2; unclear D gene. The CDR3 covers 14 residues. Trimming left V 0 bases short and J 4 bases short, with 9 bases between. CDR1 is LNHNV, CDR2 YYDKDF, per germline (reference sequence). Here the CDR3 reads CATSREVGIYGYTF. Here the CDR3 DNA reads TGTGCCACCAGCAGAGAGGTGGGGATCTATGGCTACACCTTC.

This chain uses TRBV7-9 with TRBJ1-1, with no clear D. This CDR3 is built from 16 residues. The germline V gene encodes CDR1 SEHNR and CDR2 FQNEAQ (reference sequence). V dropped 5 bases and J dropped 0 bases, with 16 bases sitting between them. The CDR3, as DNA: TGTGCCAGCAGCCCCGGGAGACTGGAAGTGAACACTGAAGCTTTCTTT. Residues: CASSPGRLEVNTEAFF.

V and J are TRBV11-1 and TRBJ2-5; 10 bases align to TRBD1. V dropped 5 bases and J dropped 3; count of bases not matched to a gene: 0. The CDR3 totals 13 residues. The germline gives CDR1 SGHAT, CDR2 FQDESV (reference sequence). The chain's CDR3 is CASSGTGEETQYF. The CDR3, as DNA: TGTGCCAGCAGCGGGACAGGGGAAGAGACCCAGTACTTC.

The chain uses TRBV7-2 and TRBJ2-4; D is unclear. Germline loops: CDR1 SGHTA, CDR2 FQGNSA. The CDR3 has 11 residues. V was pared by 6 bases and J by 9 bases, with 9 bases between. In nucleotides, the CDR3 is TGTGCCAGCAGTTCGCGCAGCATTCAGTACTTC. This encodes CASSSRSIQYF.

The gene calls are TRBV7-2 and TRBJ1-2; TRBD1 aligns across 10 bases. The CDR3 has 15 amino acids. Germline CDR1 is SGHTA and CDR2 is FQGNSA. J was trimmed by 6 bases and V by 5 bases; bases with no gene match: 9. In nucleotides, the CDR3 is TGTGCCAGCAGCCCCCTATCCGGGACAGGGGATGGCTACACCTTC. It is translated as CASSPLSGTGDGYTF.

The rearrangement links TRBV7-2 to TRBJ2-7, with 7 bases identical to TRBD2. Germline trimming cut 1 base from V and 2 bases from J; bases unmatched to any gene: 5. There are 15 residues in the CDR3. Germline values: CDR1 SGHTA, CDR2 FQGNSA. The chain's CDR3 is CASSLVFGGTYEQYF. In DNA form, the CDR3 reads TGTGCCAGCAGCTTAGTGTTCGGGGGGACCTACGAGCAGTACTTC.

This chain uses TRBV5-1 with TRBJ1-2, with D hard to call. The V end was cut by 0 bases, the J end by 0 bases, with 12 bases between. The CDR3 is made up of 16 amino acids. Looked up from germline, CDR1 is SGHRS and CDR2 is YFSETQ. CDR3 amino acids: CASSLAGQDPNYGYTF. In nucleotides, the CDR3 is TGCGCCAGCAGCTTGGCCGGCCAGGACCCTAACTATGGCTACACCTTC.

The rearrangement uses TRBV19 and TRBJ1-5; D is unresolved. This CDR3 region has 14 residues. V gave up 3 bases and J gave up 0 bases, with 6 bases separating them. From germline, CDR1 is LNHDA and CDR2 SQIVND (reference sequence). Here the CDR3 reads CASSIEVSNQPQHF. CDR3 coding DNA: TGTGCCAGTAGTATCGAGGTTAGCAATCAGCCCCAGCATTTT. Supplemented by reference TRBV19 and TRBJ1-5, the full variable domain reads DGGITQSPKYLFRKEGQNVTLSCEQNLNHDAMYWYRQDPGQGLRLIYYSQIVNDFQKGDIAEGYSVSREKKESFPLTVTSAQKNPTAFYLCASSIEVSNQPQHFGDGTRLSIL.

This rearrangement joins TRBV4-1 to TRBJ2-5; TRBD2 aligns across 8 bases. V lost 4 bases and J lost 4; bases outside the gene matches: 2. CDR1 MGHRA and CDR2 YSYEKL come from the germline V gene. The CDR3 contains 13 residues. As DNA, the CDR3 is TGCGCCAGCAGCCTAGCGGGACTAGAGACCCAGTACTTC. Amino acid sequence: CASSLAGLETQYF.